Listed here are 2 T cell receptor beta chains from one sample, sequenced in a study of T cells in Graves' hyperthyroidism and ophthalmopathy. RNA transcripts served as the template for amplifying TCR beta CDR3 regions. The TCR CDR3 was amplified in a first-round RT-PCR using the HTBI primer set. TCRdb re-called the multiplex PCR reads through MiXCR, storing one row per CDR3 protein. The sample lists some 600,000 distinct CDR3 sequences, 35% to 55% occurring once. Sequenced sample: peripheral blood or thyroid tissue (not recorded which). Receptors originate from a young woman with Graves' hyperthyroidism.

This clonotype was observed at least ten times. The rearrangement joins TRBV7-8 to TRBJ2-5; 12 bases fit TRBD2. Germline V CDR1 and CDR2: SGHVS, FQNEAQ. The junction had 6 bases not matched to a gene; V was cut back by 2 bases and J by 5 bases. The length of the CDR3 is 16 residues. The CDR3 reads CASSLYTSGRNETQYF. The CDR3 DNA sequence: TGTGCCAGCAGCTTATACACTAGCGGGAGGAATGAGACCCAGTACTTC.

V gene TRBV7-1 combines with J gene TRBJ1-6; possibly TRBD1 for D (5 bases). TRBV7-1 is noted as an ORF with a role that remains uncertain. The CDR3 spans 15 residues. Trimming removed 3 bases from V and 13 bases from J, with 19 bases in between. CDR3 sequence: CASSSSRGRVSPLHF. The CDR3 DNA follows: TGTGCCAGCAGCTCGTCCCGGGGCAGGGTTTCGCCCCTCCACTTT.